Listed below are T cell receptor beta chains from one sample, sequenced in a study of T-cell memory formation after mild COVID-19. TCRdb independently ran MiXCR on the 5' RACE reads; one entry per CDR3 protein. The sample lists 550,000 to 600,000 distinct CDR3 sequences, 17% seen once, with around 8.1% in the top ten. The sample was PBMCs or a T cell subset sorted from them (not recorded which). The receptors derive from an adult woman who had mild COVID-19 (a few samples of this study predate the infection). Cell type and time point are not known. CDR3s include the opening cysteine and the closing phenylalanine or tryptophan. The D gene is left open where the match is weak. Size values are once, few and many counts, or a class for expanded clones, and some rows have none.

d_call	v_call	j_call	clone_size	cdr3_nt	cdr3_aa
TRBD2	TRBV7-2	TRBJ2-3	few	TGTGCCAGCAGCTTAGTGGGACTAGCGGGAGGTAGTACAGATACGCAGTATTTT	CASSLVGLAGGSTDTQYF
TRBD1	TRBV6-1	TRBJ1-1	few	TGTGCCAGCAGGGGACAGGGTTTGGGTTCAGGCACTGAAGCTTTCTTT	CASRGQGLGSGTEAFF
.	TRBV5-5	TRBJ1-3	few	TGTGCCAGCAGCCTAAAACGGGCATCCGGTTCTGGAAACACCATATATTTT	CASSLKRASGSGNTIYF
TRBD2	TRBV12-3/TRBV12-4	TRBJ2-2	few	TGTGCCAGCAGTATTCTAGCGGGAGCATTACCCGGGGAGCTGTTTTTT	CASSILAGALPGELFF
.	TRBV7-9	TRBJ1-3	many	TGTGCCAGCAGCTTATGGTCGCGGTCTTTGGGAAACACCATATATTTT	CASSLWSRSLGNTIYF
.	TRBV12-2	TRBJ2-5	.	TGTGCAAGTCGCCAAAAAGCTGCGGGAGGGCCCGAGACCCAGTACTTC	CASRQKAAGGPETQYF
.	TRBV5-4	TRBJ2-6	.	TGTGCCAGCAGCCCCCGTGGGTTGGCCGGGGCCAACGTCCTGACTTTC	CASSPRGLAGANVLTF
TRBD2	TRBV20-1	TRBJ2-5	.	TGCAGTGCCACCACAGGGACTAGCGGGGGATCACAAGAGACCCAGTACTTC	CSATTGTSGGSQETQYF
.	TRBV7-3	TRBJ2-5	.	TGTGCCAGCAGCTTACAGGGACTGAGCCAAGAGACCCAGTACTTC	CASSLQGLSQETQYF
TRBD2	TRBV20-1	TRBJ2-3	.	TGCAGTGCTCCGGGGGGACTCACAGATACGCAGTATTTT	CSAPGGLTDTQYF
.	TRBV13	TRBJ2-1	.	TGTGCCAGCAGCTTACGACAGCCCTACAATGAGCAGTTCTTC	CASSLRQPYNEQFF
TRBD2	TRBV10-3	TRBJ2-3	few	TGTGCCATCACCAAGACTAGCGGGGGCTTCACAGATACGCAGTATTTT	CAITKTSGGFTDTQYF
.	TRBV2	TRBJ1-1	few	TGTGCCAGCAGTAGAGGGAGGCTGAACACTGAAGCTTTCTTT	CASSRGRLNTEAFF
.	TRBV9	TRBJ1-6	.	TGTGCCAGCAGCCCAGGGTGGATGTCACCCCTCCACTTT	CASSPGWMSPLHF
.	TRBV6-6	TRBJ2-2	many	TGTGCCAGCAGTTACTCGACAGGGAGGAGATCCGGGGAGCTGTTTTTT	CASSYSTGRRSGELFF
.	TRBV12-3/TRBV12-4	TRBJ2-3	.	TGTGCCAGCAGTTTACCGCCTGGAACAGATACGCAGTATTTT	CASSLPPGTDTQYF
.	TRBV12-3/TRBV12-4	TRBJ1-1	.	TGTGCCAGCAGCCCGGGGGTCCCCAGGGTGGCTTTCTTT	CASSPGVPRVAFF
.	TRBV21-1	TRBJ1-6	few	TGTGCCAGGTCACTTCCTACCCGACCGAAGTATAATTCACCCCTCCACTTT	CARSLPTRPKYNSPLHF
TRBD2	TRBV10-3	TRBJ2-7	.	TGTGCCATCAGTGAGGGGACTAGCGGAGCCTACGAGCAGTACTTC	CAISEGTSGAYEQYF
.	TRBV20-1	TRBJ1-2	few	TGCAGTGCTAGAGCCAGGACTATTAACTATGGCTACACCTTC	CSARARTINYGYTF
TRBD1	TRBV5-1	TRBJ2-7	.	TGCGCCAGCAGCGTACAGGGGGTCGAGCAGTACTTC	CASSVQGVEQYF
.	TRBV5-4	TRBJ2-4	few	TGTGCCAGCAGCCTGACTCCCGACCTACAGGGAAACATTCAGTACTTC	CASSLTPDLQGNIQYF
.	TRBV29-1	TRBJ2-3	many	TGCAGCGTTGCAGGGGCCAACACAGATACGCAGTATTTT	CSVAGANTDTQYF
TRBD1	TRBV4-1	TRBJ2-7	.	TGCGCCAGCAGCCAAGTGTTGGGACAGGGCTACGAGCAGTACTTC	CASSQVLGQGYEQYF
TRBD2	TRBV3-1	TRBJ2-3	.	TGTGCCAGCAGCCAAAGTAGCGGGAGGGCAACGCAGTATTTT	CASSQSSGRATQYF
.	TRBV20-1	TRBJ2-7	.	TGCAGTGCTAGAGATCTTGTCCCGCTGCTTACGACCTACGAGCAGTACTTC	CSARDLVPLLTTYEQYF
.	TRBV10-3	TRBJ1-5	.	TGTGCCATCAGTGAGTCGGGGGGGTTCAATCAGCCCCAGCATTTT	CAISESGGFNQPQHF
.	TRBV9	TRBJ1-2	few	TGTGCCAGCAGCGAGGGGACGGAGAACCCCTATGGCTACACCTTC	CASSEGTENPYGYTF
.	TRBV19	TRBJ2-1	.	TGTGCCAGTACAAGACAGGGAGGGTTCAATGAGCAGTTCTTC	CASTRQGGFNEQFF
.	TRBV5-1	TRBJ2-3	.	TGCGCCAGCAGCTTGTCACAGAACACAGATACGCAGTATTTT	CASSLSQNTDTQYF
.	TRBV3-1	TRBJ2-5	few	TGTGCCAGCAGCCAAGGCCCCCTCGCAGGGACCCAGTACTTC	CASSQGPLAGTQYF
.	TRBV3-1	TRBJ1-1	.	TGTGCCAGCAGCCAAGATTTAACGGGGAGGATATTGAACACTGAAGCTTTCTTT	CASSQDLTGRILNTEAFF
.	TRBV6-1	TRBJ2-5	.	TGTGCCAGCTCGAGGGTAGGGGAGACCCAGTACTTC	CASSRVGETQYF
.	TRBV5-1	TRBJ2-1	.	TGCGCCAGCAGAGTATCGGATGAGCAGTTCTTC	CASRVSDEQFF
.	TRBV2	TRBJ2-5	.	TGTGCCAGCAGGGATCCCACGGGTTACCAAGAGACCCAGTACTTC	CASRDPTGYQETQYF
.	TRBV3-1	TRBJ1-2	few	TGTGCCAGCAGCCCCGGTGGAGGCCATGGCTACACCTTC	CASSPGGGHGYTF